This T cell receptor beta chain was recorded in a study of cytomegalovirus exposure and HLA in healthy donors. Worth noting for this clone: Its target is not known.

Whole-study findings and limits: For most subjects, TCR beta sequences were reported to predict HLA-A and HLA-B alleles with accuracy.

There are 14 residues in the CDR3. Germline lookup yields CDR1 LNHDA and CDR2 SQIVND (reference sequence). Trimming cost V 4 bases and J 7 bases; bases outside gene matches: 2. All donors participated as healthy donors of bone marrow. Primers included in the PCR were 60 Vbeta and 13 Jbeta primers. Using immunoSEQ multiplex PCR, the repertoire was profiled, and TCRdb retains in-frame clones only, with some absent. The sample carries more than 85,000 clones, about 80% recorded once. Input material: PBMCs. The V and J genes are TRBV19 and TRBJ2-1; 12 nucleotides align to TRBD2. The TCR was taken from a woman aged 55 to 70 in good health and CMV-seropositive. The CDR3 loop reads CASSTTSGRNEQFF. CDR3 nucleotides: TGTGCCAGTAGTACCACTAGCGGGAGGAATGAGCAGTTCTTC.